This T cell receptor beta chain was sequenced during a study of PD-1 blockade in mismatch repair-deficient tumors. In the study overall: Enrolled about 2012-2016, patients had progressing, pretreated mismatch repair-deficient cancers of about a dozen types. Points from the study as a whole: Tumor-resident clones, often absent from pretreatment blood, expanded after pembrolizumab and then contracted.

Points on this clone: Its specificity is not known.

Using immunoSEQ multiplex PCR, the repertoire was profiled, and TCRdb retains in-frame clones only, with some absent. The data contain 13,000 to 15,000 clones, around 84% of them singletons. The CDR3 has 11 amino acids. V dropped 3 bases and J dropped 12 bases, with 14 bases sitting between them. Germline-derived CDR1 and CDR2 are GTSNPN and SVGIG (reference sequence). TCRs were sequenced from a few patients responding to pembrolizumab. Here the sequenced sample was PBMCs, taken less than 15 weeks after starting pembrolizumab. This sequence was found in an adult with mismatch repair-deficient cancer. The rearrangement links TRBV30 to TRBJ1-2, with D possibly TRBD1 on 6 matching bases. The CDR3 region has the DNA TGTGCCTGGAGGCGAAACAGGGTTCACACCTTC. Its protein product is CAWRRNRVHTF.